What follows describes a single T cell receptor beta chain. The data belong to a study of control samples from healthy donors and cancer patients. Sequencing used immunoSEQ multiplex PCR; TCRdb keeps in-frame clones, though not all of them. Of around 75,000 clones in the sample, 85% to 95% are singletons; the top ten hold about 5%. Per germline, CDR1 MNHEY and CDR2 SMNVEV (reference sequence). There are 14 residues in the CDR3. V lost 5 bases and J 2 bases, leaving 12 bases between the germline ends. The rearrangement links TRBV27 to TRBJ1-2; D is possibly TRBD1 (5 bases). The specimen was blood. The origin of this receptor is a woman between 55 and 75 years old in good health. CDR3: CASSLTGPNYGYTF. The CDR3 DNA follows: TGTGCCAGCAGTCTAACAGGACCAAACTATGGCTACACCTTC.